The following is a T cell receptor (beta chain) sequence with its context. Its antigen has not been determined. Base qualities are not at hand, and no much larger clone is one base apart. Stable Graves' hyperthyroidism was defined as no progression to ophthalmopathy during 18 months of follow-up. Hyperthyroidism patients were aged 18 to 65 years and newly diagnosed, with disease duration of less than 2 months. Patients with uncontrolled infections, other autoimmune diseases, pregnancy or lactation were excluded. Diagnoses were based on clinical symptoms, serum thyroxine and TRAb, thyroid ultrasound and orbital computed tomography. PBMCs were separated from roughly 10 ml of fresh peripheral blood using Ficoll-Paque density gradient centrifugation. Total RNA was extracted using Trizol reagent, and RNA quality was assessed on an Agilent 2100 Bioanalyzer. These data originate in a study of T cells in Graves' hyperthyroidism and ophthalmopathy (dated by TCRdb to about 2019). Background on the whole study: Peripheral blood was sampled at the time of initial diagnosis, prior to any treatment. After sampling, hyperthyroidism patients received methimazole starting at 30 mg daily, and ophthalmopathy patients received high-dose intravenous methylprednisolone. The study also compared thyroid tissue and blood T-cell repertoires from five or six Graves' hyperthyroidism patients. According to the paper, TCR Vbeta CDR3 sequencing was carried out on over 130 peripheral blood samples, which came from fewer than 50 ophthalmopathy, around 75 hyperthyroidism and approximately 17 progressor patients. Prospective prediction of ophthalmopathy was tested in an independent validation cohort of 18 to 20 hyperthyroidism patients and 17 patients who later progressed to ophthalmopathy. A discovery cohort of roughly 96 patients, fewer than 50 with Graves' ophthalmopathy and approximately 57 with stable Graves' hyperthyroidism, was used to find distinguishing TCR V-J signatures. The roughly 99 discovery patients were divided at random into training and test sets in a 7:3 ratio.

TCR beta CDR3 regions were amplified from RNA transcripts. A first-round RT-PCR of the TCR CDR3 used the HTBI primer set with the Qiagen OneStep RT-PCR kit. Libraries were constructed in a second round of multiplex PCR, after which size selection and purification were carried out. Sequencing of the libraries was done on an Illumina HiSeq2000 using paired-end 100 bp reads. The authors processed their data as follows. SOAPnuke was used to process the raw data, removing reads that contained adapters or uncalled bases, had a mean Phred below 15, or lacked an exact match to the constant primer or identifier. COPE v1.2.5 was used to merge high-quality paired reads, and clonotypes were defined as unique nucleotide sequences. MiTCR v1.1 was used to align the clonotypes against IMGT TRBV, TRBD and TRBJ reference segments. Only V-J combinations with frequency above 0.0001, covering 99% to 99.2% of repertoires, were analysed. The TCS score was defined as F50 (clonal expansion) divided by E x V (chaos), with BLOSUM62-based TCRdist calculated between CDR3 peptides within each V-J. Welch's t-statistics and random forest reduced fewer than 550 V-J features to about 12, which were used in a naive Bayes classifier (R e1071). TCRdb reran the public reads through fastp at Q25 and MiXCR, keeping productive beta chains. Every distinct CDR3 protein forms one entry, paired with its most common genes and DNA. In this record, the V and J calls reflect TCRdb's handling and not the investigators' own analysis. Within this sample are over 650,000 distinct CDR3 sequences, with about a sixth of them counted one time only. The ten top clones hold under 9.5% of the sample.

The CDR3 measures 13 amino acids from cysteine to phenylalanine. The kept DNA is CDR3 alone, 39 bases in frame from the first base. At the junction V is shortened by 8 bases and J by 1 base, with 14 bases in between. CDR1 GTSNPN and CDR2 SVGIG are derived from the germline V gene (reference sequence). The study at large found these results: A 13 V-J signature model separated ophthalmopathy from stable hyperthyroidism, with about 90% sensitivity and about 81% specificity in cross-validation and 80%/75% in testing. In validation, the model predicted progression to ophthalmopathy a median of roughly 6.1 months before onset, with about 71% sensitivity and almost 75% specificity. Sample size was not statistically predetermined, and blinding of investigators to group allocation was not performed. Blood samples also contained most of the expanded thyroid clonotypes (frequency above 0.001), which suggests that blood repertoires may reflect thyroid immune responses.

Recombination joined TRBV30 with TRBJ1-1, with no confident D gene call. This clonotype was obtained from a man in his late teens or twenties with Graves' hyperthyroidism. The sequencing sample was made of blood. The CDR3 here reads CAAEADTNTEAFF. The nucleotides are TGTGCCGCTGAGGCAGACACGAACACTGAAGCTTTCTTT.